Presented here are 11 T cell receptor beta chains from one specimen sequenced in a study of beta chain features in type 1 diabetes. Study-wide findings and caveats: Within each of all four CD4+ subsets, Type 1 diabetes patients had TCRB CDR3s that were moderately but significantly shorter.

Reverse transcription of all isolated RNA meant that expressed TCRB transcripts were sequenced. The table came from immunoSEQ multiplex PCR; TCRdb's copy has only in-frame clones and leaves some out. The data show roughly 330,000 clones, with roughly 14% seen just once and nearly 0.015% held by the top ten. No antigen is known for these receptors. Material for sequencing was naive CD4+ T cells from blood. These receptors were taken from a woman younger than 30 with type 1 diabetes.

This clone was seen more than once but under ten times. The chain recombines TRBV15 with TRBJ1-5, with D unclear. Per germline, CDR1 LNHNV and CDR2 YYDKDF (reference sequence). V gave up 0 bases and J gave up 6 bases, with 3 bases separating them. The CDR3 has 12 residues. The CDR3 nucleotides read TGTGCCACCAGCAGAGAGGCTCAGCCCCAGCATTTT. Translating it yields CATSREAQPQHF.

This clone has a handful of counts. The chain carries TRBV27 and TRBJ1-2, with 9 positions matching TRBD1. Trimming took 4 bases from V and 6 from J; bases not matched to a gene: 9. The CDR3 consists of 15 residues. Germline CDR1 and CDR2: MNHEY and SMNVEV (reference sequence). CDR3 DNA: TGTGCCAGCAGTTCGGTACAGGGGGCGTTAAATGGCTACACCTTC. Its protein product is CASSSVQGALNGYTF.

This chain uses TRBV11-2 with TRBJ2-2, with 14 bases lining up with TRBD2. This CDR3 has 18 residues. Germline values: CDR1 SGHAT, CDR2 FQNNGV. V lost 4 bases, J lost 1 base, and 5 bases stayed unmatched. In DNA, the CDR3 is TGTGCCAGCAGCTCCGGACTAGCGGGAGGCCTGAACACCGGGGAGCTGTTTTTT. Its protein is CASSSGLAGGLNTGELFF.

V usage is TRBV29-1 and J usage is TRBJ1-1, with D unclear. This CDR3 contains 13 residues. The germline gives CDR1 SQVTM, CDR2 ANQGSEA. V was shortened by 2 bases and J by 0 bases, with 7 bases between the two germline ends. CDR3 sequence (DNA): TGCAGCGTTGAAAATAGATTGAACACTGAAGCTTTCTTT. It encodes CSVENRLNTEAFF.

The sample holds a few counts of this clone. V is TRBV5-1 and J is TRBJ2-1; 10 bases line up with TRBD2. CDR1 and CDR2 (germline): SGHRS, YFSETQ. The CDR3 extends over 18 amino acids. V dropped 3 bases and J dropped 9; count of bases not matched to a gene: 18. Here the CDR3 DNA reads TGCGCCAGCAGCTCGACGAAAAATTGGGCTAGCGGGAGTGGTGAGCAGTTCTTC. This encodes CASSSTKNWASGSGEQFF.

The J gene is TRBJ2-7, the V gene TRBV19; 12 bases match TRBD2. The CDR3 length is 17 residues. Germline V gene sequence: CDR1 LNHDA, CDR2 SQIVND (reference sequence). J lost 3 bases, V lost 5 bases, and 11 bases had no gene match. The CDR3 nucleotides are TGTGCCAGTAGTGGCACGTCCGGGACTAGCGGGTTCTACGAGCAGTACTTC. Translating it yields CASSGTSGTSGFYEQYF.

The J gene is TRBJ2-7, the V gene TRBV6-1; 11 nucleotides align to TRBD2. The CDR3 is 14 residues long. The ends lost 6 bases at V and 3 bases at J; junction bases unmatched: 4. The germline CDR1 and CDR2 sequences are MNHNS and SASEGT. CDR3 sequence: CASRGSGRGYEQYF. CDR3 in DNA: TGTGCCAGCAGAGGTAGCGGGAGGGGCTACGAGCAGTACTTC.

The V gene is TRBV19, the J gene TRBJ2-3; TRBD2 matches 7 bases. Trimming removed 5 bases from V and 0 bases from J; junction bases left unmatched: 11. This CDR3 is 17 amino acids long. The V gene's germline CDR1 is LNHDA and CDR2 SQIVND (reference sequence). CDR3 DNA: TGTGCCAGTAGTCGTTCCCCTAGCGGAACTAGCACAGATACGCAGTATTTT. Translated: CASSRSPSGTSTDTQYF.

This chain connects TRBV30 to TRBJ1-2; a weak D match, TRBD1 (6 bases). The CDR3 length is 12 residues. Trimming took off 8 bases at V and 8 bases at J, with 18 bases between the two ends. The germline V gene encodes CDR1 GTSNPN and CDR2 SVGIG (reference sequence). The CDR3 is CARLQGEFGYTF. CDR3 in DNA: TGTGCCCGATTACAGGGCGAGTTCGGCTACACCTTC.

This clone was counted only a few times. The V and J genes are TRBV5-4 and TRBJ2-3, with D possibly matching TRBD2 (6 bases). The CDR3 sequence is 15 residues long. Germline V gene sequence: CDR1 SGHNT, CDR2 YYREEE (reference sequence). Trimming pared 10 bases from V and 2 bases from J, leaving 20 bases between. The CDR3 coding sequence is TGTGCCGGGGCACCGGGACTTGGGTCCACAGATACGCAGTATTTT. As protein: CAGAPGLGSTDTQYF.

The rearrangement links TRBV14 to TRBJ1-5, with no clear D. V was shortened by 5 bases and J by 4 bases, with 9 bases between the two germline ends. The length of the CDR3 is 13 residues. Germline lookup yields CDR1 SGHDN and CDR2 FVKESK. The CDR3 nucleotides read TGTGCCAGCAGCGTGAGGGCTAATCAGCCCCAGCATTTT. It translates to CASSVRANQPQHF.